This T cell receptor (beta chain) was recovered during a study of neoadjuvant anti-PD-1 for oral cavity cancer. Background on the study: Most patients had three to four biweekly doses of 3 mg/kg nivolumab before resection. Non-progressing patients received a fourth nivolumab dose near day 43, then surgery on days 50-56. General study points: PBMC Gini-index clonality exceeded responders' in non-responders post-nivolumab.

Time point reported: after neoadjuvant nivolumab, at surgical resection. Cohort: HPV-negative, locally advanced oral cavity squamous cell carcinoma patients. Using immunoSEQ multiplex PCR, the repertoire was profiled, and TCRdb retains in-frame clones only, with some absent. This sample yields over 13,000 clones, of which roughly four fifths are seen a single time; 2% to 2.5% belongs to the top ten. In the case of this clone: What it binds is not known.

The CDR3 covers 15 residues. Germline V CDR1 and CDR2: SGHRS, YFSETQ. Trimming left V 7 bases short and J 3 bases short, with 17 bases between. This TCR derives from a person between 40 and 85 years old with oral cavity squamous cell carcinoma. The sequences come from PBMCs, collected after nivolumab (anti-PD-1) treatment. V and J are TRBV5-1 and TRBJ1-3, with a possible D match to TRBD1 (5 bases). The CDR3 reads CASAQGGFIGNTIYF. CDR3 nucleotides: TGCGCCAGCGCGCAGGGTGGGTTCATTGGAAACACCATATATTTT.